The 27 T cell receptor delta chains reported below all come from one sample, sequenced in a study of gammadelta T cells in human blood. TCRdb repeated clone calling on the RT-PCR reads with CATT. The sample lists 700 to 850 delta-chain clones; more than 13% were seen once. The specimen sequenced was non-Vgamma9Vdelta2 gamma-delta T cells from fetal blood. The source is a human fetus.

As for this clone: A far larger clone is only one base removed, so a read error is likely. This specimen includes other DNA sequences encoding the same CDR3. The rearrangement links TRDV1 to TRDJ1; 8 bases map to TRDD3. The CDR3 extends over 19 amino acids. Germline CDR1 TSWWSYY, CDR2 QGS. The CDR3 DNA reads TGTGCTCTTGGGGGATTGAAGAGTAGGGGATACTACTACACCGACAAACTCATCTTT. It yields the protein CALGGLKSRGYYYTDKLIF.

Within the sample, this clone is large (0.1 to 1%). The chain uses TRDV2 and TRDJ3, with 10 bases matching TRDD3. Germline loops: CDR1 GEAIGNYY, CDR2 EKD. CDR3 length: 18 residues. The trim removed 7 bases at V and 0 bases at J, leaving 8 bases unmatched. The CDR3 nucleotides read TGTGCCTGCCTCTACTGGGGGATTACCTCCTGGGACACCCGACAGATGTTTTTC. Translated, it gives CACLYWGITSWDTRQMFF.

By share of the sample, this clone is large (0.1 to 1%). This chain uses TRDV2 with TRDJ3; 13 positions match TRDD3. The CDR3 runs to 20 residues. Germline loops: CDR1 GEAIGNYY, CDR2 EKD. The ends lost 0 bases at V and 4 bases at J; junction bases unmatched: 8. The CDR3 loop reads CACDTGPTGGYAWDTRQMFF. The CDR3 bases are TGTGCCTGTGACACCGGGCCTACTGGGGGATACGCTTGGGACACCCGACAGATGTTTTTC.

By frequency in the sample, this clone is large. The chain combines TRDV1 with TRDJ1; D possibly corresponds to TRDD2 (6 bases). Germline CDR1 is TSWWSYY and CDR2 is QGS. CDR3 length equals 21 residues. Trimming took 0 bases from V and 0 from J, leaving 26 bases between them. The CDR3 DNA reads TGTGCTCTTGGGGAACTCCCCTTCCGAAACCCTACCGTGTTTTACACCGATAAACTCATCTTT. Residues: CALGELPFRNPTVFYTDKLIF.

On this clone: This probably arose from a read error, given a far larger clone one base away. This chain connects TRDV3 to TRDJ2; the match to TRDD3 covers 7 bases. There are 12 residues in the CDR3. Looked up from germline, CDR1 is TVYSNPD and CDR2 is GDNSRS (reference sequence). For the CDR3, the DNA is TGTGCCTTTGGGGGATTGAAAGCACAACTCTTCTTT. Translated, it gives CAFGGLKAQLFF.

This clone is large in the sample. Other DNA sequences in this specimen translate into the identical CDR3. The chain employs TRDV1 and TRDJ2, with 8 positions matching TRDD3. This CDR3 spans 20 amino acids. Germline CDR1 is TSWWSYY and CDR2 is QGS. V shed 9 bases, J shed 1 base, and the junction held 22 bases outside the gene matches. The CDR3 loop is CALLSFPYHWGSVLTAQLFF. For the CDR3, the DNA is TGTGCTCTCTTATCCTTCCCTTACCACTGGGGGTCCGTTTTGACAGCACAACTCTTCTTT.

This clone was seen a few times. This probably arose from a read error, given a far larger clone one base away. Other DNA sequences in the sample encode the same CDR3. The chain recombines TRAV38-2/DV8 with TRDJ2, with 9 nucleotides matching TRDD3. The CDR3 loop spans 17 amino acids. CDR1 and CDR2 (germline): TSESDYY, QEAYKQQN. Here the CDR3 reads CAYRSVLGEALTAQLFF. CDR3 sequence (DNA): TGTGCTTATAGGAGCGTACTGGGGGAGGCTTTGACAGCGCAACTCTTCTTT.

The chain links TRAV38-2/DV8 to TRDJ1; 7 bases are a match to TRDD3. This CDR3 is 12 amino acids long. The J segment lost 10 bases and the V segment lost 1 base, leaving 4 bases of the junction unmatched. Germline assignment: CDR1 TSESDYY and CDR2 QEAYKQQN. The CDR3 is CAYRSLWGALIF. CDR3 in DNA: TGTGCTTATAGGAGCCTCTGGGGGGCACTCATCTTT.

This clone is labeled medium-sized. The rearrangement links TRDV2 to TRDJ3, with a possible D match to TRDD3 (6 bases). No J segment appears in TCRdb, so it was assigned here by matching the sequence to germline. Per germline, CDR1 GEAIGNYY and CDR2 EKD. The CDR3 loop spans 21 amino acids. Between the trimmed V and J ends, which lost 0 bases and 0 bases, there was a span of 20 bases. The CDR3 sequence: CACDTASRILPSSWDTRQMFF. The CDR3, as DNA: TGTGCCTGTGACACCGCATCGCGGATACTGCCTAGCTCCTGGGACACCCGACAGATGTTTTTC.

This clone came up a few times. Relative to the germline gene, one junction end is altered; a read error may explain this. This chain uses TRAV38-2/DV8 with TRDJ1; 10 nucleotides match TRDD3. Germline loops: CDR1 TSESDYY, CDR2 QEAYKQQN. The CDR3 runs to 16 residues. For the CDR3, the DNA is TGTGCTTATAAGAGCGGTACTGGGGGATACACCGATAAACTCATCTTT. Its translation: CAYKSGTGGYTDKLIF.

In this sample, this clone is large (0.1 to 1%). V and J are TRDV2 and TRDJ2; TRDD3 matches 7 bases. This CDR3 is built from 16 residues. Germline values: CDR1 GEAIGNYY, CDR2 EKD. V was clipped by 1 base and J by 0 bases; unmatched bases: 4. The CDR3 spells CACDTLGAPLTAQLFF. CDR3 in DNA: TGTGCCTGTGACACGCTGGGGGCCCCTTTGACAGCACAACTCTTCTTT.

Points on this clone: A far larger clone lies a single base away; this is likely a read error. The limits of the CDR3 on the DNA are not certain, so only TCRdb's listed CDR3 is given. The V gene call is TRDV3, and the J gene call is absent; the listed D gene, TRDD3, was not tested against the DNA. Looked up from germline, CDR1 is TVYSNPD and CDR2 is GDNSRS (reference sequence). The CDR3 is 16 amino acids in total, end residues counted. This CDR3 is CAFPTGGYSCTDKLIF.

This clone was picked up a small number of times. This could be a read error, since a much larger clone is one nucleotide away. The V call is TRDV1, the J call TRDJ3; 11 bases are a match to TRDD3. From germline, CDR1 is TSWWSYY and CDR2 QGS. The CDR3 is made up of 24 amino acids. The CDR3 loop is CALGEPGLPHGGYASSRDTRQMFF. The CDR3 nucleotides read TGTGCTCTTGGGGAACCCGGCCTTCCTCATGGGGGATACGCTAGCTCCAGGGACACCCGACAGATGTTTTTC.

On this clone: One base separates it from a far larger clone, so it is likely a read error. The V call is TRAV38-2/DV8, the J call TRDJ1, with TRDD3 matching 8 bases. TCRdb lists no J gene, so it was determined here by aligning the DNA to germline. Per the germline V gene, CDR1 is TSESDYY and CDR2 is QEAYKQQN. The CDR3 consists of 21 residues. J gave up 0 bases and V 2 bases, and 21 bases lay outside the gene matches. Here the CDR3 DNA reads TGTGCTTATAGGAGGGGGGCCTACTCAGTACTGGGGGCTTCCTACACCGATAAACTCATCTTT. This codes for CAYRRGAYSVLGASYTDKLIF.

By its share, this clone is large. The sample holds other DNA sequences that translate to the same CDR3. This sequence joins TRDV1 and TRDJ2; D is ambiguous. Germline CDR1 reads TSWWSYY; CDR2 reads QGS. This CDR3 contains 15 residues. The V and J ends lost 2 bases and 3 bases respectively, with 10 bases between them. Here the CDR3 DNA reads TGTGCTCTTGGGGAAAAAGGTCAGGTGACAGCACAACTCTTCTTT. This gives the protein CALGEKGQVTAQLFF.

This clone was observed a handful of times. This chain joins TRAV38-2/DV8 and TRDJ1, with 10 bases lining up with TRDD3. The CDR3 is 17 amino acids. The V gene end was trimmed by 0 bases and the J gene end by 0 bases; junction bases not matched to a gene: 5. In germline, CDR1 is TSESDYY, CDR2 QEAYKQQN. CDR3 amino acids: CAYRSVLGDSYTDKLIF. CDR3 DNA sequence: TGTGCTTATAGGAGCGTACTGGGGGATTCCTACACCGATAAACTCATCTTT.

This clone ranks as large (0.1 to 1%). This chain joins TRDV2 and TRDJ3, with 11 positions matching TRDD3. The CDR3 runs to 16 residues. Looked up from germline, CDR1 is GEAIGNYY and CDR2 is EKD. The junction had 6 bases not matched to a gene; V was cut back by 3 bases and J by 9 bases. In DNA form, the CDR3 reads TGTGCCTGTGACTACTGGGGGATAAAGGGCACCCGACAGATGTTTTTC. This sequence encodes CACDYWGIKGTRQMFF.

In this sample, this clone turned up a few times. This likely traces to a read error, being one base from a far larger clone. V gene TRDV2 combines with J gene TRDJ3; 9 nucleotides match TRDD3. The CDR3 length is 16 residues. The V gene's germline CDR1 is GEAIGNYY and CDR2 EKD. CDR3 nucleotide sequence: TGTGCCAGTGACTGGGGGAGCTCCTGGGACACCCGACAGATGTTTTTC. Translated, it gives CASDWGSSWDTRQMFF.

In its sample, this clone was seen a few times. Since a far larger clone is one base different, this is likely a read error. The V and J genes are TRAV38-2/DV8 and TRDJ2, with 8 bases lining up with TRDD3. Germline trimming cut 0 bases from V and 0 bases from J; bases unmatched to any gene: 4. The length of the CDR3 is 17 residues. Germline loops: CDR1 TSESDYY, CDR2 QEAYKQQN. CDR3 sequence: CAYRSVLGGALTAQLFF. DNA for the CDR3: TGTGCTTATAGGAGCGTACTGGGGGGGGCTTTGACAGCACAACTCTTCTTT.

Comment on this clone: A much more abundant neighbour one base away suggests this may be a read error. J is TRDJ1 and V is TRDV3; TRDD3 might be the D (6 bases). The CDR3 covers 15 residues. Per the germline V gene, CDR1 is TVYSNPD and CDR2 is GDNSRS (reference sequence). Trimming cost V 1 base and J 5 bases, with 20 bases left between them. The DNA for the CDR3 is TGTGCCTTTACTACACCGCAGGATACTTCGGATAAACTCATCTTT. Its protein product is CAFTTPQDTSDKLIF.

Remarks on this clone: A far larger clone lies a single base away; this is likely a read error. Other DNA sequences of this sample code for an identical CDR3. The chain joins TRAV38-2/DV8 to TRDJ2, with 10 positions matching TRDD3. CDR3 length: 14 amino acids. Looked up from germline, CDR1 is TSESDYY and CDR2 is QEAYKQQN. The CDR3 loop reads CAYRYWGMTAQLFF. CDR3 in DNA: TGTGCTTATAGGTACTGGGGGATGACGGCACAACTCTTCTTT.

In its sample, this clone ranks as large (0.1 to 1%). V gene TRDV1 combines with J gene TRDJ2; no reliable D call. The CDR3 is made up of 18 amino acids. CDR1 TSWWSYY and CDR2 QGS come from the germline V gene. Trimming removed 3 bases from V and 4 bases from J, with 21 bases in between. DNA for the CDR3: TGTGCTCTTGGGGAGCTGTCTTTCCCTCCGAGACCGACAGCACAACTCTTCTTT. Protein: CALGELSFPPRPTAQLFF.

With respect to this clone: Given a much more abundant clone one base away, this may be a read error. The chain is built from TRDV1 and TRDJ2; D assignment may be TRDD2 or TRDD3 (9 bases each). Matching the DNA to germline supplied the J gene, which TCRdb does not give. Looked up from germline, CDR1 is TSWWSYY and CDR2 is QGS. CDR3 size: 25 residues. Trimming left V 3 bases short and J 2 bases short, with 40 bases between. The CDR3 bases are TGTGCTCTTGGGGAGACAAACCTTCCTACGGCTGGAGGGCTACTGGGGATACGCTTGACAGCACAACTCTTCTTT. Its protein is CALGETNLPTAGGLLGIRLTAQLFF.

This clone is termed large. This sequence joins TRDV1 and TRDJ1; the match to TRDD3 covers 13 bases. This CDR3 has 16 residues. Germline CDR1 and CDR2: TSWWSYY and QGS. Trimming at V came to 0 bases and at J to 5 bases, leaving 3 bases not matched to a gene. The CDR3 DNA reads as TGTGCTCTTGGGGAACTACTGGGGGATACGTCGGATAAACTCATCTTT. Encoded protein: CALGELLGDTSDKLIF.

This clone was recorded only once. With a much larger clone just one base away, this may be a read error. The J gene is TRDJ2, the V gene TRDV2; TRDD3 matches 8 bases. The J gene, missing from TCRdb, was assigned here through DNA to germline matching. Germline assignment: CDR1 GEAIGNYY and CDR2 EKD. The CDR3 is 18 residues long. The CDR3 is CAWDTGTGGRPLTAQLFF. DNA of the CDR3: TGTGCCTGGGACACGGGTACTGGGGGGCGACCTTTGACAGCACAACTCTTCTTT.

This clone was recorded a few times. The chain recombines TRDV3 with TRDJ1; 11 bases line up with TRDD3. Germline-derived CDR1 and CDR2 are TVYSNPD and GDNSRS (reference sequence). V lost 0 bases and J lost 3; bases outside the gene matches: 15. This CDR3 region has 18 residues. The CDR3 protein is CAFRLYVGWGIQADKLIF. The CDR3 region has the DNA TGTGCCTTTAGGTTATACGTGGGCTGGGGGATACAGGCCGATAAACTCATCTTT.

This clone was observed a handful of times. The DNA is left out, because the CDR3 cannot be placed on it with certainty; the CDR3 is given as TCRdb lists it. V gene assignment gives TRAV29/DV5, but the J gene was left uncalled; no DNA check was done on the table's D call, TRDD3. The CDR3 contains 24 residues when both ends are counted. CDR1 NSMFDY and CDR2 ISSIKDK come from the germline V gene. CDR3 in amino acids: CSVLLCSKSLWILGIHAHTDKLIF.